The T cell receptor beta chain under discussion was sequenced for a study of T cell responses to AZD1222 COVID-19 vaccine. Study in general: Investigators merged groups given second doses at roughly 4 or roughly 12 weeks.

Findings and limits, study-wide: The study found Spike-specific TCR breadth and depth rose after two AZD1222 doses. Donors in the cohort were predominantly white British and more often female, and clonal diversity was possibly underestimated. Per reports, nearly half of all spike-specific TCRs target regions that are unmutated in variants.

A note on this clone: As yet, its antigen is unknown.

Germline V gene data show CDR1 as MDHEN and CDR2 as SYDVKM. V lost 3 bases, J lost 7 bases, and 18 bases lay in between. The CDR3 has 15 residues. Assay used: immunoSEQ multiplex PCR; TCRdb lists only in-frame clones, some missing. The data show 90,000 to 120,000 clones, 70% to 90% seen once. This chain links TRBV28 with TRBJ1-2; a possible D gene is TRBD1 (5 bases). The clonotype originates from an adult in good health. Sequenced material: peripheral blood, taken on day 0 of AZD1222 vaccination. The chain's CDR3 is CASSFSPGPTGGYTF. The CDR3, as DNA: TGTGCCAGCAGTTTTTCTCCGGGGCCGACTGGTGGCTACACCTTC.